These 20 T cell receptor beta chains originate from one sample sequenced in a study of beta chain features in type 1 diabetes. Findings of the study overall: Shorter TCRB CDR3s, moderately but significantly so, were found in Type 1 diabetes patients in all four CD4+ subsets.

The sequenced template was cDNA made from the entire isolated RNA. Libraries were prepared by immunoSEQ multiplex PCR; TCRdb keeps only in-frame clonotypes and omits some of them. In the table there are 310,000 or so clones, around 9.3% of which are singletons. Which antigens these TCRs recognize remains unknown. Sequencing used central memory CD4+ T cells from blood. The origin of the receptors is a young man with type 1 diabetes.

The chain joins TRBV7-9 to TRBJ1-5; a possible D gene is TRBD1 (6 bases). The germline CDR1 and CDR2 sequences are SEHNR and FQNEAQ (reference sequence). CDR3 length: 14 amino acids. V lost 5 bases and J 6 bases, leaving 14 bases between the germline ends. CDR3 DNA sequence: TGTGCCAGCAGCGAGGGGGAGATCCGTCAGCCCCAGCATTTT. This translates into CASSEGEIRQPQHF.

This clone was observed a few times. The chain is built from TRBV7-2 and TRBJ1-2, with D uncertain. Per the germline V gene, CDR1 is SGHTA and CDR2 is FQGNSA. The CDR3 contains 13 residues. V dropped 1 base and J dropped 8 bases, with 11 bases sitting between them. The CDR3 is CASSLGFWEGYTF. As DNA, the CDR3 is TGTGCCAGCAGCTTAGGGTTTTGGGAGGGCTACACCTTC. The full variable domain, completed using reference TRBV7-2 and TRBJ1-2, is GAGVSQSPSNKVTEKGKDVELRCDPISGHTALYWYRQSLGQGLEFLIYFQGNSAPDKSGLPSDRFSAERTGGSVSTLTIQRTQQEDSAVYLCASSLGFWEGYTFGSGTRLTVV.

This clone has only a few counts. The chain is built from TRBV6-5 and TRBJ2-7; 9 bases fit TRBD1. The CDR3 covers 14 residues. Trimming took 2 bases from V and 5 from J; bases not matched to a gene: 4. Germline CDR1 reads MNHEY; CDR2 reads SVGAGI. CDR3 in amino acids: CASSYGDRVNEQYF. DNA for the CDR3: TGTGCCAGCAGTTACGGGGACAGGGTGAACGAGCAGTACTTC.

This clone was detected a few times. The chain employs TRBV23-1 and TRBJ2-7; no reliable D call. TRBV23-1 is treated as an ORF (open reading frame) with a function not yet certain. V was shortened by 0 bases and J by 6 bases, with 21 bases between the two germline ends. The CDR3 is made up of 17 amino acids. DNA of the CDR3: TGCGCCAGCAGTCAATCTAATTACAAAGGTCCCCCATGCGAGCAGTACTTC. This encodes CASSQSNYKGPPCEQYF.

This sequence joins TRBV10-2 and TRBJ2-7; D is possibly TRBD1 (6 bases). Trimming shortened V by 6 bases and J by 3 bases, and 9 bases separated the two germline ends. The CDR3 has 12 amino acids. Germline V gives CDR1 WSHSY, CDR2 SAAADI. CDR3 amino acids: CASRQGDYEQYF. CDR3 sequence (DNA): TGCGCCAGCAGACAGGGTGACTACGAGCAGTACTTC.

This clone was observed a few times. The chain is built from TRBV14 and TRBJ2-3, with D possibly TRBD2 on 6 matching bases. The CDR3 has 16 residues. Germline-derived CDR1 and CDR2 are SGHDN and FVKESK. The V and J ends lost 0 bases and 0 bases respectively, with 10 bases between them. CDR3 loop: CASSQEASASTDTQYF. DNA for the CDR3: TGTGCCAGCAGCCAAGAGGCTAGCGCTAGCACAGATACGCAGTATTTT.

This clone has a single count. CDR3 loop: CASSYSGTETTDTQYF. CDR3 bases: TGTGCCAGCAGTTACTCCGGGACAGAAACCACAGATACGCAGTATTTT. The J gene is TRBJ2-3, the V gene TRBV6-5; TRBD1 matches at 7 bases. The CDR3 has 16 residues. Looked up from germline, CDR1 is MNHEY and CDR2 is SVGAGI. The junction had 5 bases not matched to a gene; V was cut back by 0 bases and J by 2 bases.

The chain carries TRBV7-8 and TRBJ2-7; TRBD1 might be the D (6 bases). Germline assignment: CDR1 SGHVS and CDR2 FQNEAQ. The length of the CDR3 is 17 residues. Trimming took 0 bases from V and 3 from J, leaving 18 bases between them. CDR3 protein: CASSLAVSGADVYEQYF. For the CDR3, the DNA is TGTGCCAGCAGCTTAGCAGTCTCAGGGGCCGACGTCTACGAGCAGTACTTC.

The chain employs TRBV13 and TRBJ1-2; D perhaps matches TRBD1 (5 bases). Germline V gives CDR1 PRHDT, CDR2 FYEKMQ (reference sequence). This CDR3 spans 15 amino acids. The V end lost 6 bases, the J end lost 0 bases, and 14 bases lay between the germline ends. CDR3 sequence: CASSGDGSANYGYTF. For the CDR3, the DNA is TGTGCCAGCAGTGGGGACGGGAGTGCTAACTATGGCTACACCTTC.

This clone was picked up a small number of times. The chain couples TRBV30 to TRBJ1-2, with 11 bases fitting TRBD1. The CDR3 consists of 15 residues. With 3 bases clipped from V and 5 bases from J, the junction kept 8 bases outside the gene matches. CDR1 is GTSNPN and CDR2 is SVGIG in the germline V gene (reference sequence). The CDR3 DNA is TGTGCCTGGAGGTGGGACAGGGGGAAGGAGTATGGCTACACCTTC. Protein sequence: CAWRWDRGKEYGYTF.

This clone was observed at least ten times. The rearrangement uses TRBV4-3 and TRBJ2-3; TRBD1 or TRBD2 may be the D gene (5 bases each). Trimming shortened V by 5 bases and J by 2 bases, and 14 bases separated the two germline ends. CDR3 size: 15 residues. CDR1 is LGHNA, CDR2 YSLEER, per germline. Written as DNA, the CDR3 is TGCGCCAGCAGCGCCCGGGACGTTAACACAGATACGCAGTATTTT. Translating it yields CASSARDVNTDTQYF.

This clone has just a few counts. CDR3 in amino acids: CASSYSRTALNYGYTF. CDR3 DNA sequence: TGTGCCAGCAGTTACTCGAGGACAGCCCTTAACTATGGCTACACCTTC. V and J are TRBV6-6 and TRBJ1-2; TRBD1 is a possible D gene (6 bases). This CDR3 has 16 amino acids. V lost 0 bases and J 1 base, leaving 12 bases between the germline ends. Per germline, CDR1 MNHNY and CDR2 SVGAGI (reference sequence).

The chain employs TRBV6-5 and TRBJ1-4; 9 nucleotides line up with TRBD1. Looked up from germline, CDR1 is MNHEY and CDR2 is SVGAGI. The CDR3 loop spans 14 amino acids. The trim removed 6 bases at V and 10 bases at J, leaving 9 bases unmatched. In DNA form, the CDR3 reads TGTGCCAGCAGACAACAGGGGGCCGAAGGAAAACTGTTTTTT. This codes for CASRQQGAEGKLFF.

With regard to this clone: This sample also contains other DNA sequences that code for the same CDR3. The gene calls are TRBV7-2 and TRBJ2-3; D perhaps matches TRBD1 (6 bases). V was cut by 1 base and J by 4 bases, with 9 bases left in between. This CDR3 is 14 amino acids long. Germline CDR1 reads SGHTA; CDR2 reads FQGNSA. The CDR3 reads CASSLDRAADTQYF. CDR3 nucleotide sequence: TGTGCCAGCAGCTTAGACAGGGCCGCAGATACGCAGTATTTT.

A few counts support this clone. The V gene is TRBV5-6, the J gene TRBJ2-5; weak D call: TRBD2 (5 bases). Germline CDR1 SGHDT, CDR2 YYEEEE. V was cut by 4 bases and J by 10 bases, with 17 bases left in between. The CDR3 consists of 13 residues. Here the CDR3 DNA reads TGTGCCAGCAGCCGTCCAGGCGGTGGAGGCCAGTACTTC. Protein: CASSRPGGGGQYF.

This chain uses TRBV19 with TRBJ2-5, with TRBD2 matching over 10 bases. Germline V gene sequence: CDR1 LNHDA, CDR2 SQIVND (reference sequence). This CDR3 has 14 residues. V dropped 5 bases and J dropped 6; count of bases not matched to a gene: 6. The CDR3 DNA reads as TGTGCCAGTAGTCTCGGGACTAGCGTAAAGACCCAGTACTTC. This encodes CASSLGTSVKTQYF.

The V call is TRBV5-1, the J call TRBJ1-3, with D perhaps TRBD1 (5 bases). Germline CDR1 is SGHRS and CDR2 is YFSETQ. The length of the CDR3 is 16 residues. The V end lost 0 bases, the J end lost 1 base, and 11 bases lay between the germline ends. CDR3 sequence: CASSLELGGSGNTIYF. The CDR3 DNA reads TGCGCCAGCAGCTTGGAACTTGGGGGGTCTGGAAACACCATATATTTT.

The V gene is TRBV7-9, the J gene TRBJ2-2; weak D call: TRBD2 (6 bases). Germline assignment: CDR1 SEHNR and CDR2 FQNEAQ (reference sequence). This CDR3 is 16 amino acids long. The V gene lost 2 bases and the J gene lost 5 bases, with 15 bases spanning the gap. The chain's CDR3 is CASSLRGDSGTGELFF. In DNA form, the CDR3 reads TGTGCCAGCAGCTTACGAGGGGACTCCGGGACCGGGGAGCTGTTTTTT.

The V call is TRBV10-3, the J call TRBJ1-1; 11 nucleotides agree with TRBD1. From germline, CDR1 is ENHRY and CDR2 SYGVKD. This CDR3 has 14 residues. V shed 6 bases and J 5 bases; nucleotides not matched to a gene: 5. Here the CDR3 reads CAIRPRDRGTEAFF. In DNA form, the CDR3 reads TGTGCCATCAGGCCCCGGGACAGGGGGACTGAAGCTTTCTTT.

The chain is built from TRBV7-9 and TRBJ2-2; D is uncertain. The CDR3 is 15 residues long. V was cut by 4 bases and J by 1 base, with 10 bases left in between. CDR1 is SEHNR and CDR2 is FQNEAQ in the germline V gene (reference sequence). The CDR3 DNA follows: TGTGCCAGCAGCTATACCTCACAGAACACCGGGGAGCTGTTTTTT. Protein product: CASSYTSQNTGELFF.